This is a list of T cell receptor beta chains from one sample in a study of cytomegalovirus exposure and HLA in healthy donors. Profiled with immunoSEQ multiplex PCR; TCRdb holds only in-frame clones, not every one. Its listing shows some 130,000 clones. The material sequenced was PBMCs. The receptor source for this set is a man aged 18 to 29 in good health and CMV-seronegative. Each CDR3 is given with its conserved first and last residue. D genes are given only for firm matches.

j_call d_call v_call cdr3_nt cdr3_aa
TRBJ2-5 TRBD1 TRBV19 TGTGCCAGTAGTTCTGGACAGGGAAGAGAGACCCAGTACTTC CASSSGQGRETQYF
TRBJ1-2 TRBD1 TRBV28 TGTGCCAGCACTACAGGGGGCGCGAGTCTAATATATGGCTACACCTTC CASTTGGASLIYGYTF
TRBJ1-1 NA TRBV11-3 TGTGCCAGCGAGCGGTTTGGTGAAGCTTTCTTT CASERFGEAFF
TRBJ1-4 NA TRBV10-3 TGTGCCATCAGTGAGTCCGGAGCTCGTAATGAAAAACTGTTTTTT CAISESGARNEKLFF
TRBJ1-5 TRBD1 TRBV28 TGTGCCAGCAGGTGGACAGGGGACAATCAGCCCCAGCATTTT CASRWTGDNQPQHF
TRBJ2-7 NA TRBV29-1 TGCAGCGTTGAATTCAGTTTAAGTTCCGAGCAGTACTTC CSVEFSLSSEQYF
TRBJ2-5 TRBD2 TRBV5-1 TGCGCCAGCAGCTCGGGTCAAGCGGGGACCCAAGAGACCCAGTACTTC CASSSGQAGTQETQYF
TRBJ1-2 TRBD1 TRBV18 TGTGCCAGCTCACCAGGGCGACAGGGGTTAAGCTATGGCTACACCTTC CASSPGRQGLSYGYTF
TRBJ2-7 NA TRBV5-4 TGTGCCAGCAGCTCGGAGTCCTACGAGCAGTACTTC CASSSESYEQYF
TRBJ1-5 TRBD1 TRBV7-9 TGTGCCAGCAGCGGGAGAGGGGGCACCTTCAATCAGCCCCAGCATTTT CASSGRGGTFNQPQHF
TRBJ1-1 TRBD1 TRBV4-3 TGCGCCAGCAGCCGGACCTGGACAGGGGCGGGTGGCACTGAAGCTTTCTTT CASSRTWTGAGGTEAFF
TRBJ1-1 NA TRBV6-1 TGTGCCAGCAAAACAGGAGTGGAAGCTTTCTTT CASKTGVEAFF
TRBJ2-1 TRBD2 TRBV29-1 TGCAGCGTCCTTGGACTAGCGGGAGAAGGCTCCTACAATGAGCAGTTCTTC CSVLGLAGEGSYNEQFF
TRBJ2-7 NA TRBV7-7 TGTGCTAGCAGCTTAGGACGGAGCTACGAGCAGTACTTC CASSLGRSYEQYF
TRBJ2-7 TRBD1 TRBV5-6 TGTGCCAGCAGCTTGCCAGGGGGCCACGTTGACGAGCAGTACTTC CASSLPGGHVDEQYF
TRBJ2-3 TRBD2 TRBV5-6 TGTGCCAGCAGCCCCCTCGGCGCGGGAGTTGAAGATACGCAGTATTTT CASSPLGAGVEDTQYF
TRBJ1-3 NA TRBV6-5 TGTGCCAGCTTCACCGGACTCGGAAACACCATATATTTT CASFTGLGNTIYF
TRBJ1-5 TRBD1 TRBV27 TGTGCCAGCAAACCGCTTAGGACAGGGGAGCAGCCCCAGCATTTT CASKPLRTGEQPQHF
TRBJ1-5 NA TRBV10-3 TGTGCCATTAATGAAGTAGTTGGTCAGCCCCAGCATTTT CAINEVVGQPQHF
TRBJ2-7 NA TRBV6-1 TGTGCCAGCAGTGCTGAGAGGGCGTCAGTCTACGAGCAGTACTTC CASSAERASVYEQYF
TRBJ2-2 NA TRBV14 TGTGCCAGCAGCTTCAACATCCTTCGCTCTAGCCCCTTTCAGAAAGCCAACACCGGGGAGCTGTTTTTT CASSFNILRSSPFQKANTGELFF
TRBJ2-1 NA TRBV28 TGTGCCAGCAGTTTAGGCGGAAGCTCCTACAATGAGCAGTTCTTC CASSLGGSSYNEQFF
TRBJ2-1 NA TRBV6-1 TGTGCCAGCAGTGAAGAGGCGGGGGGGACAGGTGAGCAGTTCTTC CASSEEAGGTGEQFF
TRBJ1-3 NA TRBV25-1 TGTGCCAGCAGCGAGGGAGGCGGAAACACCATATATTTT CASSEGGGNTIYF
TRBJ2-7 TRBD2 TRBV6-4 TGTGCCAGCGCCCCCCGGGAGGCCTCCGAGCAGTACTTC CASAPREASEQYF
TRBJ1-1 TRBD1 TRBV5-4 TGTGCCAGCAGGCATGGGACAGGGGGTCTGAACACTGAAGCTTTCTTT CASRHGTGGLNTEAFF
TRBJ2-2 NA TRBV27 TGTGCCAGCAGCCAAACTCCGGGACTTCGATCGAACACCGGGGAGCTGTTTTTT CASSQTPGLRSNTGELFF
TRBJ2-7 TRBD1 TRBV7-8 TGTGCCAGCAGGGACAGGTCCTACGAGCAGTACTTC CASRDRSYEQYF
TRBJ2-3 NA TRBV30 TGTGCCTGGAGCGGGGATAGCACAGATACGCAGTATTTT CAWSGDSTDTQYF
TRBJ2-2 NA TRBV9 TGTGCCAGCAGCGTAGCAGGAACCGGGGAGCTGTTTTTT CASSVAGTGELFF
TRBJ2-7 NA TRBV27 TGTGCCAGCAGTCTCGACGGGCGGACTACATTGTACTTC CASSLDGRTTLYF
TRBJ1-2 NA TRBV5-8 TGTGCCAGCAGCTTGGTAGAAGGGAGGAACTATGGCTACACCTTC CASSLVEGRNYGYTF
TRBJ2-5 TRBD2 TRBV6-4 TGTGCCAGCAGTGAGTCTAGCGGGGGTCAAGAGACCCAGTACTTC CASSESSGGQETQYF
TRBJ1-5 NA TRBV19 TGTGCCAGTAGTATAGAAGGGAGGAATCAGCCCCAGCATTTT CASSIEGRNQPQHF
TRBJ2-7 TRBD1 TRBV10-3 TGTGCCATCAGTGATAACCGGGACAGCTACTACGAGCAGTACTTC CAISDNRDSYYEQYF
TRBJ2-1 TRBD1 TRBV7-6 TGTGCCAGCACCCCCGGGACAGGTACCTACAATGAGCAGTTCTTC CASTPGTGTYNEQFF
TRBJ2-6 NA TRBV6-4 TGTGCCAGCAGTGACTCGGGGAGTGGTGGGGCCAACGTCCTGACTTTC CASSDSGSGGANVLTF
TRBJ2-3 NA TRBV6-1 TGTGCCAGCAGTGAACAGGCAAGCACAGATACGCAGTATTTT CASSEQASTDTQYF